Listed below are T cell receptor beta chains from one sample, sequenced in a study of cytomegalovirus exposure and HLA in healthy donors. Profiling relied on immunoSEQ multiplex PCR, and the TCRdb table lists in-frame clones only, not all of them. The sample includes approximately 170,000 clones, approximately 75% of them seen just once. The sample was PBMCs. Receptor source: a man aged 25-45 years in good health and CMV-seropositive. The CDR3 runs from the conserved cysteine through the conserved F or W. The listing skips clone size in some rows; elsewhere it reads once, few, many or a size class.

j_call v_call clone_size cdr3_aa
TRBJ1-1 TRBV18 - CASSPGGRVGTEAFF
- TRBV19 - CASSIGLAFYEQYF
TRBJ2-3 TRBV9 - CASSPGTSGSTDTQYF
TRBJ1-2 TRBV4-2 - CASSHLDGQGANGYTF
TRBJ1-5 TRBV28 - CASVTAQGNQPQHF
TRBJ2-3 TRBV28 - CASSLTGERTDTQYF
TRBJ1-5 TRBV7-2 - CASSRTGYSNQPQHF
TRBJ2-6 TRBV27 - CASSPSLTGGGAGANVLTF
TRBJ2-1 TRBV4-3 - CASSQGRGSGFDNEQFF
TRBJ1-2 TRBV4-3 - CASSLGQGGGYSYGYTF
TRBJ1-2 TRBV5-1 - CASSDGTGGYGYTF
TRBJ2-1 TRBV18 few CASSPRAVRGNEQFF
TRBJ2-3 TRBV9 - CASSAQGQSTDTQYF
TRBJ1-6 TRBV19 - CASSTSGTLKNSPLHF
TRBJ1-1 TRBV19 - CASIRKTGGTMNTEAFF
TRBJ2-5 TRBV9 few CASSVSPLGEQETQYF
TRBJ2-5 TRBV5-6 - CASIPLRRGGAETQYF
TRBJ2-1 TRBV7-7 - CASSLGFPPSDEQFF
TRBJ2-2 TRBV18 - CASSPLRLIGQTNTGELFF
TRBJ2-1 TRBV9 - CASSVGSGDANEQFF
TRBJ2-1 TRBV19 - CASSPGGSSYNEQFF
TRBJ2-7 TRBV14 - CASSQAGLAGVNEQYF
TRBJ2-7 TRBV11-2 - CASSQTLRGEQYF
TRBJ2-2 TRBV5-4 - CASSPKFQGSRELFF
TRBJ1-5 TRBV28 few CASFTGEGNQPQHF
TRBJ1-1 TRBV7-2 - CASSLVGEAEAFF